This TCR beta chain was obtained from a study of beta chain features in type 1 diabetes listed by TCRdb under 2018. Turning to the overall study: Mean age, gender distribution, total cell number and subset yield did not differ between patients and healthy donors. Across all samples, almost 110 million sorted cells were examined, and cell number per subset correlated strongly with RNA yield. In the study, TCRB repertoires of sorted circulating CD4+ T cell subsets from recently diagnosed type 1 diabetes patients were compared with those of matched healthy donors. Whereas all 28 donors provided naive and central memory subsets, regulatory and stem cell-like memory subsets were isolated from just 8 patients and roughly eight healthy donors.

From each donor, a single peripheral blood sample of approximately 110 mL on average was drawn into heparinised tubes. Naive, central memory, regulatory and stem cell-like memory CD4+ T cells were sorted on a BD FACSAria II using a panel including CD45RO, CCR7, CD25, CD127, CD95 and CD27. Every sorted population had a purity above 98%. Right away, PBMCs were isolated by Lymphoprep density gradient centrifugation and were stained directly, with no culture step. To minimize batch effects, samples were stained and sorted in pairs, one healthy donor with one patient per experiment. Overall results and qualifications from the work: Because cDNA was sequenced instead of genomic DNA, highly expressing activated cells could be over-represented, though the groups showed no difference in activation or CD3 levels. At VDJ recombination sites, type 1 diabetes patients had fewer insertions and more deleted nucleotides, which implies abnormalities in thymic rearrangement. Naive, central memory and regulatory TCRB repertoires appeared to be more alike among patients than among healthy donors. A moderate but significant shortening of TCRB CDR3 length was observed in type 1 diabetes patients in all four CD4+ subsets. Because the HLA sub-analyses included only small numbers of individuals, any influence of HLA type on TCRB rearrangement was left unresolved. Shorter templates might be favored by PCR, yet because patient and control samples were amplified and corrected together, any such skew would affect both groups equally.

The High Capacity cDNA Reverse Transcription Kit was used to reverse transcribe all of the isolated RNA, meaning that expressed TCRB transcripts were what got sequenced. Naive, central memory and regulatory T cell samples underwent deep immunoSEQ sequencing, averaging roughly 3.4 million total reads per sample. After sorted cells were lysed in RLT buffer, RNA was extracted with DNase-treated RNeasy Micro or Mini kits, with the choice depending on cell number. Each cell subset was processed on its own to prevent cross-contamination, while patient and healthy donor samples were processed together. TCRB sequences were amplified from cDNA with the immunoSEQ multiplex PCR, producing 87-bp fragments spanning the CDR3 region. Sequencing of the amplicons was done on the Illumina HiSeq platform. The original methods were these. PCR bias was computationally corrected using synthetic template baselines, reads within Hamming distance 2 were collapsed, and singletons that could not be merged were discarded. By aligning reads against IMGT, V, D and J genes, CDR3 length, and insertions or deletions at six rearrangement sites were assigned. Clonotype counts were normalized to sorted cell number within each subset before computing true diversity and Gini coefficients with the tcR R package. Repertoire sharing was quantified using the overlap coefficient calculated on TCRB nucleotide sequences. TCRdb carries this immuneACCESS record with in-frame sequences only. Its versions omit some clonotypes, under half of them owing to an unresolved V gene in the studies checked, with the rest unexplained. The DNA was the basis for D and trimming; V, J and clone size are from that table. This sample lists roughly 150,000 clones; around 8.6% were detected once. The ten biggest clones cover more than 0.5% of the sample.

Via the germline V gene, CDR1 is SGHDN and CDR2 FVKESK. V is pruned by 5 bases and J by 3 bases, leaving 5 bases of the junction without a gene match. Taken from cysteine to phenylalanine, the CDR3 has 16 residues. The DNA shown is the 48-base CDR3, in frame from base 1. By share, this clone ranks as medium-sized (0.01 to 0.1%). Its antigen target is currently unknown. It has no much larger one-base neighbor in the sample; base qualities were not kept. The source is a woman between 18 and 30 years old with type 1 diabetes. The rearrangement combines TRBV14 with TRBJ2-2; a stretch of 11 junction bases matches TRBD2. The sequenced sample consisted of central memory CD4+ T cells from blood. The CDR3 is CASSDLAGGHTGELFF. The DNA is TGTGCCAGCAGCGACCTAGCGGGAGGACACACCGGGGAGCTGTTTTTT.